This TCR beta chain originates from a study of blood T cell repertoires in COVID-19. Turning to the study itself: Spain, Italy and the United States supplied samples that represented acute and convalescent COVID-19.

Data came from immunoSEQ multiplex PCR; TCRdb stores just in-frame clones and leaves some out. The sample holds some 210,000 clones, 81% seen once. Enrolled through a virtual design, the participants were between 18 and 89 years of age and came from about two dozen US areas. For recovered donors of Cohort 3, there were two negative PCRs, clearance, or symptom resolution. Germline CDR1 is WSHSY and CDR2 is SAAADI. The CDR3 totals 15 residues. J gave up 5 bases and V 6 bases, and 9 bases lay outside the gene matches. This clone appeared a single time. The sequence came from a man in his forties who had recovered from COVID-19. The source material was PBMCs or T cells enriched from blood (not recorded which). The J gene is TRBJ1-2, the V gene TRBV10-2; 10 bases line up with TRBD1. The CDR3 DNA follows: TGCGCCAGCAGGAGACAGGGGGCGTTCGGGTATGGCTACACCTTC. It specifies CASRRQGAFGYGYTF.